A selection of T cell receptor beta chains follows, all from one sample in a study of Ad26.COV2.S vaccination and SARS-CoV-2 variants. Produced via immunoSEQ multiplex PCR; TCRdb's table is partial and in-frame only. The top ten clones hold 1.5% to 2.5% of a sample with around 320,000 clones, around 83% of them seen once. The material sequenced was peripheral blood, taken in a trial of Ad26.COV2.S vaccine versus placebo. These receptors were obtained from a person between 18 and 59 years old who received the Ad26.COV2.S COVID-19 vaccine or a placebo. Both conserved end residues are part of each CDR3. The D gene is left open where the match is weak. Size tells how often a clone was seen (once, few, many) or the class of an expanded clone, and some rows leave it out.

J: TRBJ1-2
V: TRBV30
D: NA
size: NA
DNA: TGTGCCTGGGGGGGGATAGGCGTTTATGGCTACACCTTC
CDR3: CAWGGIGVYGYTF

J: TRBJ1-4
V: TRBV6-5
D: TRBD1
size: NA
DNA: TGTGCCAGCAGTTACCTGACAGGGGGATCTGAAAAACTGTTTTTT
CDR3: CASSYLTGGSEKLFF

J: TRBJ1-3
V: TRBV7-2
D: NA
size: NA
DNA: TGTGCCAGCAGCTTTCCTGGAAACACCATATATTTT
CDR3: CASSFPGNTIYF

J: TRBJ2-1
V: TRBV18
D: NA
size: NA
DNA: TGTGCCAGCTCACCTCGAGATGAGCAGTTCTTC
CDR3: CASSPRDEQFF

J: TRBJ2-1
V: TRBV19
D: TRBD1
size: NA
DNA: TGTGCCACCTCGGGACAGGCGACACGTCGGTCCACAATGGAGCAGTTCTTC
CDR3: CATSGQATRRSTMEQFF

J: TRBJ2-3
V: TRBV7-9
D: NA
size: NA
DNA: TGTGCCAGCAGCTTAGCGTTACGGGGAAGCACAGATACGCAGTATTTT
CDR3: CASSLALRGSTDTQYF

J: TRBJ1-2
V: TRBV6-2/TRBV6-3
D: NA
size: NA
DNA: TGTGCCAGCAGTTACCCGGGCGAGGGGTTCTATGGCTACACCTTC
CDR3: CASSYPGEGFYGYTF

J: TRBJ1-1
V: TRBV30
D: NA
size: NA
DNA: TGTGCCTGGAGCCCTAACACGTTCATGAACACTGAAGCTTTCTTT
CDR3: CAWSPNTFMNTEAFF

J: TRBJ1-2
V: TRBV9
D: NA
size: NA
DNA: TGTGCCAGCAGCCAAGGGGTCCAGGATGGCTACACCTTC
CDR3: CASSQGVQDGYTF

J: TRBJ2-3
V: TRBV1
D: NA
size: NA
DNA: TGCACCAGCAGCCCTCAAAGGCGGGAGCGGACTACAGATACGCAGTATTTT
CDR3: CTSSPQRRERTTDTQYF

J: TRBJ1-1
V: TRBV6-2/TRBV6-3
D: NA
size: few
DNA: TGTGCCAGCAGTTACTCAAATGGGGACACTGAAGCTTTCTTT
CDR3: CASSYSNGDTEAFF

J: TRBJ1-1
V: TRBV6-2/TRBV6-3
D: TRBD1
size: NA
DNA: TGTGCCAGCAGCACGGGACAGGGGGCTTTGAACACTGAAGCTTTCTTT
CDR3: CASSTGQGALNTEAFF

J: TRBJ1-6
V: TRBV9
D: NA
size: NA
DNA: TGTGCCAGCAGCGCCTCGGGGAGGGTAGGGTTTGGGTCACCCCTCCACTTT
CDR3: CASSASGRVGFGSPLHF

J: TRBJ1-5
V: TRBV30
D: NA
size: NA
DNA: TGTGCCTGGAGTGTACGTCGGGACTTAAATCAGCCCCAGCATTTT
CDR3: CAWSVRRDLNQPQHF

J: TRBJ2-6
V: TRBV13
D: TRBD1
size: NA
DNA: TGTGCCAGCAGCCTAGGGACAGGGACTGGGGCCAACGTCCTGACTTTC
CDR3: CASSLGTGTGANVLTF

J: TRBJ2-1
V: TRBV4-2
D: NA
size: NA
DNA: TGTGCCAGCTCCCCTGGGGGCAGGGGAGAGCAGTTCTTC
CDR3: CASSPGGRGEQFF

J: TRBJ2-3
V: TRBV6-5
D: NA
size: NA
DNA: TGTGCCAGCAGTTACTCGAGAAGGGGTGGCACAGATACGCAGTATTTT
CDR3: CASSYSRRGGTDTQYF

J: TRBJ2-5
V: TRBV4-3
D: TRBD1
size: NA
DNA: TGCGCCAGCAGCCAAGGCGGGACAGGGGGTTTCCAAGAGACCCAGTACTTC
CDR3: CASSQGGTGGFQETQYF

J: TRBJ1-5
V: TRBV5-4
D: NA
size: NA
DNA: TGTGCCAGCAGCTTGGGTTTTTCCAGGGGAGGCAATCAGCCCCAGCATTTT
CDR3: CASSLGFSRGGNQPQHF